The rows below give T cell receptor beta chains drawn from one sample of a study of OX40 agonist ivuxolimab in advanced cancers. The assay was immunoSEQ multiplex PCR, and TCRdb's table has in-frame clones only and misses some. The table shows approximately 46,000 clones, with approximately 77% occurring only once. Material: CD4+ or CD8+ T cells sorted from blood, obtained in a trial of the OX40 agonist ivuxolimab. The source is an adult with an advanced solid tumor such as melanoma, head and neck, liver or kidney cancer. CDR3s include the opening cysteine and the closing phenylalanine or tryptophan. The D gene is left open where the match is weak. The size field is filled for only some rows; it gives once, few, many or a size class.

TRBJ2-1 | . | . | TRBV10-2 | TGCGCCAGCAGTGAAAGGGGTCTCTACAATGAGCAGTTCTTC | CASSERGLYNEQFF
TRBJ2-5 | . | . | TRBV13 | TGTGCCAGCAGCTTAAAAATTCCGGAGACCCAGTACTTC | CASSLKIPETQYF
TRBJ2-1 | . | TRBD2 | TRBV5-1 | TGCGCCAGCAGTAGCGGACTAGAGGTAGTTAGTGAGCAGTTCTTC | CASSSGLEVVSEQFF
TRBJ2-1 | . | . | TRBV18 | TGTGCCAGCTCACCGACAAATTCGGATGAGCAGTTCTTC | CASSPTNSDEQFF
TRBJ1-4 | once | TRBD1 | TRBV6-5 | TGTGCCAGCAGTTACTCTGGGACAGGGGTAGAAAAACTGTTTTTT | CASSYSGTGVEKLFF
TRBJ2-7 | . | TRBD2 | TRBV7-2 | TGTGCCAGCAGCCCGACTAGCCCATCCTACGAGCAGTACTTC | CASSPTSPSYEQYF
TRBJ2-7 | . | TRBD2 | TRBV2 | TGTGCCAGCAGCGAGCATCCCGGGACTAGCGGCGGCGAGCAGTACTTC | CASSEHPGTSGGEQYF
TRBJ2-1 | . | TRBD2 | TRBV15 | TGTGCCACCAGCAGCCTGCACGGACTAGCGGAAGACAATGAGCAGTTCTTC | CATSSLHGLAEDNEQFF
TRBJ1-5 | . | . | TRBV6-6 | TGTGCCAGCAGTTATGGGAGGGAACAGCCCCAGCATTTT | CASSYGREQPQHF
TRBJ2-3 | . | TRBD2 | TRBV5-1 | TGCGCCAGCAGGCCGGGACTAGTCACAGATACGCAGTATTTT | CASRPGLVTDTQYF
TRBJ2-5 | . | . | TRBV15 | TGTGCCACCAGCAGAGGAGAGACAGGGGAGGGGGAGACCCAGTACTTC | CATSRGETGEGETQYF
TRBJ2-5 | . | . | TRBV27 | TGTGCCAGCAGTTTCCCGGACGCGCTACAGACCCAGTACTTC | CASSFPDALQTQYF
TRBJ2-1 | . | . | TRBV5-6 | TGTGCCAGCAGCGGAACCGGGACAAAGGAGTACAATGAGCAGTTCTTC | CASSGTGTKEYNEQFF
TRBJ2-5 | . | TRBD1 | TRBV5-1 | TGCGCCAGCAGCTTGGGCCTGTTGGGACAGGACCAAGAGACCCAGTACTTC | CASSLGLLGQDQETQYF
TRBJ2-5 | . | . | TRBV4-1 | TGCGCCAGCAGCCAGGCCAGATCGGGACTTTGGATCCAAGAGACCCAGTACTTC | CASSQARSGLWIQETQYF
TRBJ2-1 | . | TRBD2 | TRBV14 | TGTGCCAGCAGCGAAGTTGGTCTAGCGGGCGACAATGAGCAGTTCTTC | CASSEVGLAGDNEQFF
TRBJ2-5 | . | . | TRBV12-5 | TGTGCTAGTGGTTTGGACCAGGGAGTGAGATTGTACTTC | CASGLDQGVRLYF
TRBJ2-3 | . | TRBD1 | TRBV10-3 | TGTGCCATCAGTGGGGGGATGGGACAGTACACAGATACGCAGTATTTT | CAISGGMGQYTDTQYF
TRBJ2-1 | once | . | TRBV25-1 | TGTGCCAGCAGTGCCGCCGGGACAAACAATGAGCAGTTCTTC | CASSAAGTNNEQFF
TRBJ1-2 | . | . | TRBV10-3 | TGTGCCATCGGCTCACAGGGAGTTGGCTATGGCTACACCTTC | CAIGSQGVGYGYTF
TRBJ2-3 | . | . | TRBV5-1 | TGCGCCAGCAGTCCAACTTTGGATACGCAGTATTTT | CASSPTLDTQYF
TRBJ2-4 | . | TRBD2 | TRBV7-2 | TGTGCCAGCAGCTTAGTGAGAGGGAGGGACATTCAGTACTTC | CASSLVRGRDIQYF
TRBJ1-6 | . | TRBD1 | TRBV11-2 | TGTGCCAGCAGCCAACAGGGGGGTTCACCCCTCCACTTT | CASSQQGGSPLHF
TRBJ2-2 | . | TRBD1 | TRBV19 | TGTGCCAGTAACCGGGACAGGACCACCGGGGAGCTGTTTTTT | CASNRDRTTGELFF
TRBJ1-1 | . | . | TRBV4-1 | TGCGCCAGCAGCCAAGCAGTCTGGGGTCTGAACACTGAAGCTTTCTTT | CASSQAVWGLNTEAFF
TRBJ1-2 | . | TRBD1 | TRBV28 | TGTGCCAGCACCCGGGACAGGGCGCCCTATGGCTACACCTTC | CASTRDRAPYGYTF
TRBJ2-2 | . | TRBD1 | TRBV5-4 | TGTGCCAGCGGCAGGGGGCGGGGGAACACCGGGGAGCTGTTTTTT | CASGRGRGNTGELFF
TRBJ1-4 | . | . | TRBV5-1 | TGCGCCAGCAGCTTGACGTCAGCTCCTAATGAAAAACTGTTTTTT | CASSLTSAPNEKLFF
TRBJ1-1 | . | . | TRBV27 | TGTGCCAGCAAGTACGACAGAAACATGAACACTGAAGCTTTCTTT | CASKYDRNMNTEAFF
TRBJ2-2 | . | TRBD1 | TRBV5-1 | TGCGCCAGCAGCTTGACCTTCGACAGGGAAGAGAGAAGGGCCGGGGAGCTGTTTTTT | CASSLTFDREERRAGELFF
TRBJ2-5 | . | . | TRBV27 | TGTGCCAGCAGTTTTAGTTTTGCAGGTGACGAGACCCAGTACTTC | CASSFSFAGDETQYF
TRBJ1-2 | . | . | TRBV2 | TGTGCCGGCAGGACAGACAACTATGGCTACACCTTC | CAGRTDNYGYTF
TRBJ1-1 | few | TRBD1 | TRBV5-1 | TGCGCCAGCAGTGACACAGGGGGCTGGGACACTGAAGCTTTCTTT | CASSDTGGWDTEAFF
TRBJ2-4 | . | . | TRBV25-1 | TGTGCCAGCAGTGAAGTAGCTGGGGTTGGAAACATTCAGTACTTC | CASSEVAGVGNIQYF
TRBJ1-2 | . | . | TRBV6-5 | TGTGCCAGCAGTTTCGGGAGAGGCTACTATGGCTACACCTTC | CASSFGRGYYGYTF
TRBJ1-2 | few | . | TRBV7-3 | TGTGCCAGCAGTGGAACAGGATTCTATGGCTACACCTTC | CASSGTGFYGYTF
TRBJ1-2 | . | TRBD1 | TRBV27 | TGTGCCAGCCAGCAGAGTGGAGGGGGCTTGGATGGCTACACCTTC | CASQQSGGGLDGYTF
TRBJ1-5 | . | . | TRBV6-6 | TGTGCCAGCAGTGACTCGAACGATGGCGGAAATCAGCCCCAGCATTTT | CASSDSNDGGNQPQHF
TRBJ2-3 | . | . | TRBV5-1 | TGCGCCACCCGATCGACGGGATCCACAGATACGCAGTATTTT | CATRSTGSTDTQYF
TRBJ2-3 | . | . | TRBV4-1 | TGCGCCAGCAGCCAAGATGGAGCGGGCTCTTACGCAGATACGCAGTATTTT | CASSQDGAGSYADTQYF
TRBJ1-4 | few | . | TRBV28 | TGTGCCAGCAGTCCATGGCAGGGGACAACTAATGAAAAACTGTTTTTT | CASSPWQGTTNEKLFF
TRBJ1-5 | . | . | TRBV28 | TGTGCCAGCAGTTCCCCTGGGAGGTCCAATCAGCCCCAGCATTTT | CASSSPGRSNQPQHF
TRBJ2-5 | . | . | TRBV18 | TGTGCCAGCAGAATAGGGCGAACCCAAGAGACCCAGTACTTC | CASRIGRTQETQYF
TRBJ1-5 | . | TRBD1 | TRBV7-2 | TGTGCCAGCAGCTTATCCAGGGGGGCCAATCAGCCCCAGCATTTT | CASSLSRGANQPQHF
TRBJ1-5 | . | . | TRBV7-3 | TGTGCCAGCAGACTGAGCAATCAGCCCCAGCATTTT | CASRLSNQPQHF
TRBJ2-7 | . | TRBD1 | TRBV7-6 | TGTGCCAGCAGCTTAGCAGGACAGGGCGGGAACGAGCAGTACTTC | CASSLAGQGGNEQYF
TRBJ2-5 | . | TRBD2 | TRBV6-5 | TGTGCCAGCAGAGCGGGAGATGTCCAAGAGACCCAGTACTTC | CASRAGDVQETQYF
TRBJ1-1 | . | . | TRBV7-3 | TGTGCCAGCAGCTTTCCGAACACTGAAGCTTTCTTT | CASSFPNTEAFF
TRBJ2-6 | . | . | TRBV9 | TGTGCCAGCAGCGTAGTAGGGGGATCCGGCTCTGGGGCCAACGTCCTGACTTTC | CASSVVGGSGSGANVLTF
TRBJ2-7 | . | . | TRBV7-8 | TGTGCCAGCAGCGGGACTGGCTACGAGCAGTACTTC | CASSGTGYEQYF
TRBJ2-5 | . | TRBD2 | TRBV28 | TGTGCCACAGGAGATACTAGCGGGAGGTTGGTGACCCAGTACTTC | CATGDTSGRLVTQYF
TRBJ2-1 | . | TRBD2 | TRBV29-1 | TGCAGCGTTGAAGCCGGACTAGCGAATGAGCAGTTCTTC | CSVEAGLANEQFF
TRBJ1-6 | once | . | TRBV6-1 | TGTGCCAGCAGTGAAGGAGGCGTTAATTCACCCCTCCACTTT | CASSEGGVNSPLHF
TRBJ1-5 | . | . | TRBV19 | TGTGCCAGTAGTACCCTTAGACTTACCTCAGATCAGCCCCAGCATTTT | CASSTLRLTSDQPQHF
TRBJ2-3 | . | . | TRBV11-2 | TGTGCCAGCAGCCGGCGGACCTACACAGATACGCAGTATTTT | CASSRRTYTDTQYF
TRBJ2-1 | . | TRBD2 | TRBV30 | TGTGCCTTAAGGCGGGAGGGGTCCAATGAGCAGTTCTTC | CALRREGSNEQFF